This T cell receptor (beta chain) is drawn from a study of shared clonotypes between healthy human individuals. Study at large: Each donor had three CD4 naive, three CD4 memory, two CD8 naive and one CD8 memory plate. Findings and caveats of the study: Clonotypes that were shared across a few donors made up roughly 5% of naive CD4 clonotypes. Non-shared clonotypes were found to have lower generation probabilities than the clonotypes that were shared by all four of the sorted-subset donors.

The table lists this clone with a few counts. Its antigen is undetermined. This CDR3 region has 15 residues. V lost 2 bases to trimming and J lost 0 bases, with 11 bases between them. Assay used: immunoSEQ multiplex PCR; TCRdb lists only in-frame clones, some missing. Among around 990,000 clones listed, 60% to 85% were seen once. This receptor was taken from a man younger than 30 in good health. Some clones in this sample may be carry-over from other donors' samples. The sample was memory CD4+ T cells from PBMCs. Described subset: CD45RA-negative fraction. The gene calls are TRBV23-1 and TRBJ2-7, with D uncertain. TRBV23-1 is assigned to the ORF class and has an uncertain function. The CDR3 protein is CASSQAGRNSYEQYF. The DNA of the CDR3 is TGCGCCAGCAGTCAAGCCGGACGCAACTCCTACGAGCAGTACTTC.